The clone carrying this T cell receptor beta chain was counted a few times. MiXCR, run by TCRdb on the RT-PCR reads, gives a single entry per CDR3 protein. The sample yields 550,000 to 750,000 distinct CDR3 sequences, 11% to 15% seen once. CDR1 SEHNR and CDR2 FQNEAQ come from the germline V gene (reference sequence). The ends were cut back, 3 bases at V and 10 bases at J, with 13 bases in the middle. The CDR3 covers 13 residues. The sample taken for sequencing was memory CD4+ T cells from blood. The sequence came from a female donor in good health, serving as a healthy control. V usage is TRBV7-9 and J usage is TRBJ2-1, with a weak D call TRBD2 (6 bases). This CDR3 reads CASSFPSGREQFF. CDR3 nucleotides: TGTGCCAGCAGCTTCCCAAGCGGGCGCGAGCAGTTCTTC.